This T cell receptor beta chain is drawn from a study of OX40 agonist ivuxolimab in advanced cancers. Study-level background: Ivuxolimab, an agonistic anti-OX40 (CD134) antibody, was given to patients. Partial responses were observed in three patients, of whom one had hepatocellular carcinoma and two had cutaneous melanoma. General study results and limits: Average numbers of expanded clones were greater in CD8+ T cells than in CD4+.

Of note for this clone: What it binds is unknown.

Any history of autoimmune disease or systemic immunosuppression disqualified patients. Germline values: CDR1 MNHEY, CDR2 SVGAGI. The CDR3 loop spans 14 amino acids. The V end was cut by 11 bases, the J end by 5 bases, with 20 bases between. The protocol was immunoSEQ multiplex PCR, while the TCRdb copy is restricted to in-frame clones and leaves out a portion. The profile shows 70,000 to 95,000 clones, about 84% of them singletons. The genes are TRBV6-5 and TRBJ2-3; weak D call: TRBD2 (7 bases). Sequences were derived from CD4+ or CD8+ T cells sorted from blood, sampled in a trial of the OX40 agonist ivuxolimab. This receptor was identified in an adult with an advanced solid tumor such as melanoma, head and neck, liver or kidney cancer. The CDR3 region is CAAKVAGAIDTQYF. CDR3 in DNA: TGTGCCGCAAAAGTGGCGGGGGCGATAGATACGCAGTATTTT.